This T cell receptor beta chain was sequenced for a study of T cell responses to AZD1222 COVID-19 vaccine. Clones were read by immunoSEQ multiplex PCR, and TCRdb kept only the in-frame ones, dropping some. The repertoire holds 97,000 or so clones, with roughly 84% as singletons. V was pared by 0 bases and J by 5 bases, with 5 bases between. Germline CDR1 reads SGHTA; CDR2 reads FQGNSA. The CDR3 totals 13 residues. Concerning this clone itself: No antigen is known for it.

Findings and limits, study-wide: Reportedly, close to half of spike-specific TCRs are directed against unmutated variant regions. Following two doses of AZD1222, Spike-specific TCR breadth and depth rose.

This receptor was obtained from an adult in good health. This chain joins TRBV7-2 and TRBJ1-5; TRBD1 is a possible D gene (5 bases). This specimen consisted of peripheral blood, obtained on day 0 of AZD1222 vaccination. This CDR3 reads CASSLAGDQPQHF. The CDR3 region has the DNA TGTGCCAGCAGCTTAGCGGGGGATCAGCCCCAGCATTTT.